This entry describes one T cell receptor (beta chain). Its target is unknown. Measured with immunoSEQ multiplex PCR; TCRdb has only the in-frame clones, and not every one. The sample consists of some 70,000 clones, roughly 80% of them appearing once. Blood sampling took place at baseline, cycle 4 day 1, and cycle 7 day 1. This entry belongs to a study of OX40 agonist ivuxolimab in advanced cancers. Study summary: Clinicians treated patients with ivuxolimab, an agonistic anti-OX40 (CD134) antibody. Findings and limits, study-wide: Expanded clones tended on average to be more numerous among CD8+ T cells than CD4+. Determination of antigen specificity was not performed for the expanded peripheral T cells.

Germline values: CDR1 SGHTA, CDR2 FQGNSA. V dropped 0 bases and J dropped 4; count of bases not matched to a gene: 5. This CDR3 has 16 amino acids. This receptor was obtained from an adult with an advanced solid tumor such as melanoma, head and neck, liver or kidney cancer. The specimen was CD4+ or CD8+ T cells sorted from blood, collected in a trial of the OX40 agonist ivuxolimab. The chain has TRBV7-2 and TRBJ2-7, with 11 bases matching TRBD2. CDR3 sequence: CASSLALAGGPYEQYF. The CDR3, as DNA: TGTGCCAGCAGCTTAGCATTAGCGGGGGGGCCGTACGAGCAGTACTTC.